This record looks at one T cell receptor (beta chain) sequence and its context. Its antigen is not known. Only in-frame clones appear in the TCRdb table, and some are missing; sequencing was by immunoSEQ multiplex PCR. The table records roughly 89,000 clones, roughly 91% of them present only once. The germline CDR1 and CDR2 sequences are SGHRS and YFSETQ. V lost 3 bases and J lost 3, with 10 bases in between. The CDR3 extends over 14 amino acids. This record comes from a study of graft-versus-host responses after intestinal transplantation. Overall study context: Anti-thymocyte globulin induction preceded about 3 years of tacrolimus and steroid maintenance in all recipients.

This specimen consisted of unstimulated CD4+ T cells sorted from spleen or lymph node cells, obtained before intestinal transplant. The chain is built from TRBV5-1 and TRBJ2-4; a possible D gene is TRBD1 (6 bases). The receptor's source is a human donor who received an intestinal transplant. CDR3 coding DNA: TGCGCCAGCAGCTCGGGACAAAACAAAAACATTCAGTACTTC. As protein: CASSSGQNKNIQYF.